This T cell receptor beta chain was recorded in a study (dated by TCRdb to 2012 to 2014). On this clonotype itself: What this receptor recognizes is not known. There are no base qualities to consult, and no much larger clone falls within one base.

Sequencing used an Illumina Genome Analyzer IIx. TCRdb reran the public reads through fastp at Q25 and MiXCR, keeping productive beta chains. Each record represents a unique CDR3 protein, reported with the most common genes and DNA among its rows. The sample table shows about 15,000 distinct CDR3 sequences, and approximately 34% are seen once. About 15% of the sample goes to the ten largest clones. Input material: blood. This receptor was obtained from a human donor.

The CDR3 has the sequence CASSQVTASSPLHF. DNA sequence: TGCGCCAGCAGCCAAGTTACAGCAAGTTCACCCCTCCACTTT. Recombination connected TRBV4-3 to TRBJ1-6, with an unclear D gene assignment. Trimming removed 1 base from V and 9 bases from J, leaving 10 bases between the germline ends. CDR3 length: 14 amino acids, cysteine to phenylalanine. The sequence is cut down to CDR3 DNA, 42 bases in frame from base 1. Looking up the germline V gene yields CDR1 LGHNA and CDR2 YSLEER.